This paragraph covers one TCR beta chain sequence. The data stem from a study of radiotherapy plus CTLA-4 blockade in lung cancer. Study-level background: The study recorded objective responses in roughly 20% of patients and disease control in roughly 34%.

Receiving focal radiation plus CTLA-4 blockade with ipilimumab were patients who had chemo-refractory metastatic non-small-cell lung cancer. The germline CDR1 and CDR2 sequences are SGHDN and FVKESK. The CDR3 is made up of 16 amino acids. V lost 3 bases, J lost 6 bases, and 9 bases stayed unmatched. The assay was immunoSEQ multiplex PCR, and TCRdb's table has in-frame clones only and misses some. The table shows about 68,000 clones, with 65% to 80% occurring only once. J is TRBJ2-7 and V is TRBV14; 12 positions agree with TRBD1. Here the sequenced sample was peripheral blood, taken from a patient treated with radiotherapy plus ipilimumab. The clonotype comes from a human donor with non-small cell lung cancer who had a complete response to radiotherapy plus ipilimumab. CDR3 sequence: CASSHRSGTGGSEQYF. The CDR3 DNA reads as TGTGCCAGCAGCCATAGATCCGGGACAGGGGGCTCCGAGCAGTACTTC.